Presented here are 24 T cell receptor beta chains from one specimen sequenced in a study of T cells expressing NK-cell markers. One entry per CDR3 protein, without DNA, is what TCRdb gives after re-calling the 5' RACE reads. The sample table includes some 600,000 distinct CDR3 sequences. The specimen was blood T cells: a sorted CD56 or NKG2C T cell subset, CD4+ or CD8+ T cells, or bulk PBMC T cells (not recorded which). These receptors were collected from a man younger than 35 in good health.

This chain links TRBV12-3 or TRBV12-4 with TRBJ1-5. The CDR3 runs 11 residues. Here the CDR3 reads CASSLGQPQHF.

CDR3 sequence: CASSRVDPRSGELFF. The chain is built from TRBV5-1 and TRBJ2-2; the TCRdb D gene call, TRBD1, has no DNA to confirm it. Germline CDR1 SGHRS, CDR2 YFSETQ. CDR3 length: 15 residues.

This sequence joins TRBV20-1 and TRBJ2-1; TCRdb names TRBD2, which stays unverified in the absence of DNA. Germline CDR1 reads DFQATT; CDR2 reads SNEGSKA (reference sequence). The CDR3 is 15 amino acids. CDR3 in amino acids: CSARDLGGSTNEQFF.

The chain couples TRBV12-3 or TRBV12-4 to TRBJ2-1; TCRdb's assignment of TRBD1 cannot be checked, as there is no DNA. The CDR3 consists of 15 residues. The CDR3 reads CASRPGTGNHNEQSF.

The chain links TRBV18 to TRBJ2-7; checking the TCRdb D call of TRBD2 is not possible without DNA. In germline, CDR1 is KGHSH, CDR2 LQKENI. This CDR3 is 16 amino acids long. The CDR3 region is CASSPLLGLATYEQYF.

The gene calls are TRBV5-5 and TRBJ2-1; TCRdb names TRBD2, which stays unverified in the absence of DNA. This CDR3 is built from 15 residues. CDR1 and CDR2 (germline): SGHKS, YYEKEE (reference sequence). The CDR3 protein is CASSWGLAGPDEQFF. The full variable domain, its missing parts supplied by reference TRBV5-5 and TRBJ2-1, is DAGVTQSPTHLIKTRGQQVTLRCSPISGHKSVSWYQQVLGQGPQFIFQYYEKEERGRGNFPDRFSARQFPNYSSELNVNALLLGDSALYLCASSWGLAGPDEQFFGPGTRLTVL.

The chain joins TRBV6-1 to TRBJ1-4. From germline, CDR1 is MNHNS and CDR2 SASEGT. This CDR3 has 14 residues. The CDR3 reads CARKGRPTNEKLFF.

V and J are TRBV10-3 and TRBJ1-5. This CDR3 contains 13 residues. CDR1 is ENHRY, CDR2 SYGVKD, per germline. This CDR3 is CAISLDRSQPQHF.

The rearrangement links TRBV24-1 to TRBJ2-1; no DNA is available, so the TRBD2 call from TCRdb remains unchecked. The CDR3 spans 18 residues. From germline, CDR1 is KGHDR and CDR2 SFDVKD. The CDR3 loop reads CATSDPAGLSGRDNEQFF.

V and J are TRBV7-6 and TRBJ2-7. The CDR3 has 14 residues. CDR1 is SGHVS, CDR2 FNYEAQ, per germline. The CDR3 sequence: CASSLGRNSYEQYF.

The chain recombines TRBV15 with TRBJ2-3; there is no DNA to check the TCRdb D call of TRBD2. In germline, CDR1 is LNHNV, CDR2 YYDKDF (reference sequence). The CDR3 sequence is 17 residues long. The chain's CDR3 is CATSRDYTSGTSDTQYF. The whole variable domain, remainder taken from reference TRBV15 and TRBJ2-3, is DAMVIQNPRYQVTQFGKPVTLSCSQTLNHNVMYWYQQKSSQAPKLLFHYYDKDFNNEADTPDNFQSRRPNTSFCFLDIRSPGLGDTAMYLCATSRDYTSGTSDTQYFGPGTRLTVL.

This rearrangement joins TRBV5-1 to TRBJ2-5; TCRdb proposes TRBD2, but this gene call is untestable without DNA. The CDR3 contains 15 residues. Looked up from germline, CDR1 is SGHRS and CDR2 is YFSETQ. CDR3 in amino acids: CASSLVAGAVETQYF.

The V gene is TRBV20-1, the J gene TRBJ2-2; TCRdb lists TRBD1, though no DNA is available to test this call. The CDR3 has 16 amino acids. In germline, CDR1 is DFQATT, CDR2 SNEGSKA (reference sequence). The CDR3 is CSARDPLAGRTGELFF.

The chain uses TRBV29-1 and TRBJ2-1; TCRdb indicates TRBD1, and absent DNA this call remains unverified. The CDR3 consists of 15 residues. Germline V CDR1 and CDR2: SQVTM, ANQGSEA. CDR3 loop: CSAQRQGGRYNEQFF.

The rearrangement uses TRBV5-1 and TRBJ2-7; there is no DNA to check the TCRdb D call of TRBD1. The germline V gene encodes CDR1 SGHRS and CDR2 YFSETQ. This CDR3 has 15 amino acids. The CDR3 here is CASSQQGLGGGEQYF.

V usage is TRBV11-2 and J usage is TRBJ2-3; with no DNA, the TCRdb D assignment of TRBD1 cannot be verified. The germline V gene encodes CDR1 SGHAT and CDR2 FQNNGV. CDR3 size: 15 residues. CDR3: CASVPSEVRTDTQYF.

The V and J genes are TRBV3-1 and TRBJ2-3; the TRBD1 assignment by TCRdb is unverifiable without DNA. CDR3 length: 15 residues. CDR1 is LGHDT and CDR2 is YNNKEL in the germline V gene (reference sequence). The CDR3 here is CASSLRTGYTDTQYF.

The V and J genes are TRBV12-3 or TRBV12-4 and TRBJ2-5; as DNA is missing, the TRBD1 call by TCRdb cannot be tested. CDR3 length: 14 amino acids. CDR3 protein: CASSSDRGTKTQYF.

This rearrangement joins TRBV29-1 to TRBJ2-3; there is no DNA to check the TCRdb D call of TRBD1. Germline CDR1 and CDR2: SQVTM and ANQGSEA. The CDR3 extends over 14 amino acids. CDR3 residues: CSVEARTHTDTQYF.

The genes are TRBV6-5 and TRBJ2-2. CDR3 length equals 16 residues. The germline gives CDR1 MNHEY, CDR2 SVGAGI. The CDR3 is CASSYSPGGANGELFF.

The chain carries TRBV29-1 and TRBJ2-3; the TRBD2 assignment by TCRdb is unverifiable without DNA. The CDR3 totals 16 residues. Germline V CDR1 and CDR2: SQVTM, ANQGSEA. This CDR3 is CSVVGPWEAGTDTQYF.

The chain employs TRBV28 and TRBJ1-3. CDR1 and CDR2 (germline): MDHEN, SYDVKM. The CDR3 spans 15 residues. The CDR3 sequence: CASSSWATSGNTIYF.

The chain is built from TRBV5-5 and TRBJ2-1; TCRdb lists TRBD2, though no DNA is available to test this call. The CDR3 length is 15 residues. Germline loops: CDR1 SGHKS, CDR2 YYEKEE (reference sequence). CDR3 region: CASSPGLAGGGEQFF.

The chain recombines TRBV12-3 or TRBV12-4 with TRBJ1-5. The CDR3 is 12 residues long. This CDR3 reads CASSWRYQPQHF.